Following are 29 T cell receptor beta chains from one sample sequenced in a study of cytomegalovirus exposure and HLA in healthy donors. This PCR relied on a set of 60 Vbeta primers and 13 Jbeta primers. Measured with immunoSEQ multiplex PCR; TCRdb has only the in-frame clones, and not every one. The sample lists under 200,000 clones, around 77% seen once, with 2% to 2.5% in the top ten. The specimen sequenced was PBMCs. These receptors came from a man aged 55-75 years in good health and CMV-seronegative.

This clone was seen only a few times. The chain employs TRBV7-9 and TRBJ1-1; D is perhaps TRBD1 (5 bases). Trimming stripped 3 bases from V and 0 bases from J, with 14 bases between. The length of the CDR3 is 16 residues. Germline-derived CDR1 and CDR2 are SEHNR and FQNEAQ (reference sequence). In nucleotides, the CDR3 is TGTGCCAGCAGCTTTGGGGGGGGTGTCATGAACACTGAAGCTTTCTTT. Protein sequence: CASSFGGGVMNTEAFF.

The chain uses TRBV19 and TRBJ2-5; tentative D call: TRBD1 (7 bases). Trimming cost V 4 bases and J 2 bases, with 14 bases left between them. Germline-derived CDR1 and CDR2 are LNHDA and SQIVND (reference sequence). The CDR3 covers 15 residues. The CDR3 sequence: CASSRLGTEQETQYF. The CDR3 DNA reads TGTGCCAGTAGTAGACTAGGGACAGAACAAGAGACCCAGTACTTC.

The chain recombines TRBV7-9 with TRBJ2-7, with 7 bases lining up with TRBD1. The V and J ends lost 0 bases and 5 bases, in that order; junction bases with no gene match: 10. There are 16 residues in the CDR3. Germline V gene lookup returns CDR1 SEHNR and CDR2 FQNEAQ (reference sequence). The CDR3 nucleotides are TGTGCCAGCAGCTTAGCGCCGGCACAGGGGAAAAACGAGCAGTACTTC. Translation gives CASSLAPAQGKNEQYF. The entire variable domain, with the rest obtained from reference TRBV7-9 and TRBJ2-7, is as follows: DTGVSQNPRHKITKRGQNVTFRCDPISEHNRLYWYRQTLGQGPEFLTYFQNEAQLEKSRLLSDRFSAERPKGSFSTLEIQRTEQGDSAMYLCASSLAPAQGKNEQYFGPGTRLTVT.

This chain connects TRBV5-1 to TRBJ1-5; tentatively, D is TRBD1 (6 bases). There are 17 residues in the CDR3. In germline, CDR1 is SGHRS, CDR2 YFSETQ. Deletions cut 4 bases from V and 4 bases from J, with 21 bases between. The CDR3 sequence is CASSPQPTGLENQPQHF. The CDR3 DNA sequence: TGCGCCAGCAGCCCCCAACCAACAGGGCTGGAGAATCAGCCCCAGCATTTT. Together with reference TRBV5-1 and TRBJ1-5, the CDR3 gives the full variable domain: KAGVTQTPRYLIKTRGQQVTLSCSPISGHRSVSWYQQTPGQGLQFLFEYFSETQRNKGNFPGRFSGRQFSNSRSEMNVSTLELGDSALYLCASSPQPTGLENQPQHFGDGTRLSIL.

The rearrangement joins TRBV4-1 to TRBJ1-1, with D possibly matching TRBD1 (6 bases). V lost 6 bases to trimming and J lost 5 bases, with 19 bases between them. CDR3 length: 15 amino acids. CDR1 and CDR2 from the germline V gene are MGHRA and YSYEKL. The CDR3 here is CASSPPVRGGTEAFF. The CDR3 DNA follows: TGCGCCAGCAGTCCCCCGGTGAGGGGGGGGACTGAAGCTTTCTTT.

The chain employs TRBV29-1 and TRBJ1-2, with 9 positions matching TRBD1. Germline V CDR1 and CDR2: SQVTM, ANQGSEA. V was clipped by 3 bases and J by 8 bases; unmatched bases: 7. This CDR3 spans 13 amino acids. This CDR3 reads CSVDTQGAGGYTF. In nucleotides, the CDR3 is TGCAGCGTTGATACACAGGGGGCGGGAGGCTACACCTTC. Based on the CDR3 plus reference TRBV29-1 and TRBJ1-2, the full variable domain is SAVISQKPSRDICQRGTSLTIQCQVDSQVTMMFWYRQQPGQSLTLIATANQGSEATYESGFVIDKFPISRPNLTFSTLTVSNMSPEDSSIYLCSVDTQGAGGYTFGSGTRLTVV.

This clone occurred a few times. The V and J genes are TRBV5-1 and TRBJ2-3, with 11 bases lining up with TRBD1. Germline CDR1 SGHRS, CDR2 YFSETQ. This CDR3 has 16 residues. Trimming at V came to 4 bases and at J to 3 bases, leaving 7 bases not matched to a gene. CDR3 DNA: TGCGCCAGCAGCACGGGGACAGGGGGGAGAACAGATACGCAGTATTTT. It encodes CASSTGTGGRTDTQYF. Combining the CDR3 with reference TRBV5-1 and TRBJ2-3 gives the whole variable domain KAGVTQTPRYLIKTRGQQVTLSCSPISGHRSVSWYQQTPGQGLQFLFEYFSETQRNKGNFPGRFSGRQFSNSRSEMNVSTLELGDSALYLCASSTGTGGRTDTQYFGPGTRLTVL.

The chain uses TRBV4-1 and TRBJ1-1, with 7 bases that match TRBD1. J was trimmed by 1 base and V by 2 bases; bases with no gene match: 1. From germline, CDR1 is MGHRA and CDR2 YSYEKL. The CDR3 runs 14 residues. The CDR3 DNA sequence: TGCGCCAGCAGCCAAAGGACAGGGAACACTGAAGCTTTCTTT. Translation gives CASSQRTGNTEAFF.

The rearrangement uses TRBV29-1 and TRBJ2-2; maybe TRBD1 (6 bases). There are 15 residues in the CDR3. The germline V and J ends were trimmed by 6 bases and 6 bases, with 20 bases remaining between them. CDR1 is SQVTM, CDR2 ANQGSEA, per germline. In DNA, the CDR3 is TGCAGCGTAGGACGGGAAACAGGGTTTGCCGGGGAGCTGTTTTTT. Protein sequence: CSVGRETGFAGELFF.

The V gene is TRBV4-2, the J gene TRBJ2-3; 7 bases line up with TRBD1. The junction had 9 bases not matched to a gene; V was cut back by 2 bases and J by 1 base. The germline V gene encodes CDR1 LGHNA and CDR2 YNFKEQ. The CDR3 spans 17 residues. CDR3 sequence (DNA): TGTGCCAGCAGCCAATCCATCGACAGGGCACGCACAGATACGCAGTATTTT. Protein: CASSQSIDRARTDTQYF.

The chain combines TRBV7-9 with TRBJ1-6; TRBD1 might be the D (5 bases). Trimming removed 4 bases at V and 8 bases at J, with 9 bases between. In germline, CDR1 is SEHNR, CDR2 FQNEAQ (reference sequence). CDR3 length: 13 residues. The CDR3 region is CASSSLGDSPLHF. CDR3 nucleotide sequence: TGTGCCAGCAGCTCATTAGGGGATTCACCCCTCCACTTT.

This clone has a single count. The chain has TRBV4-1 and TRBJ1-2; D possibly corresponds to TRBD1 (5 bases). This CDR3 region has 12 residues. V lost 3 bases to trimming and J lost 7 bases, with 9 bases between them. Germline CDR1 reads MGHRA; CDR2 reads YSYEKL. Written as DNA, the CDR3 is TGCGCCAGCAGCCACCAGGGAGGTGGCTACACCTTC. Encoded protein: CASSHQGGGYTF.

CDR3 sequence reads: CASSSLAGGRSYNEQFF. The CDR3 nucleotides read TGTGCCAGCAGTAGTCTAGCGGGAGGGCGCTCCTACAATGAGCAGTTCTTC. The chain joins TRBV27 to TRBJ2-1, with TRBD2 matching 12 bases. The V segment lost 5 bases and the J segment 0 bases; nucleotides outside the gene matches: 5. Looked up from germline, CDR1 is MNHEY and CDR2 is SMNVEV (reference sequence). CDR3 size: 17 residues.

V gene TRBV5-5 combines with J gene TRBJ2-4; D unclear. Germline values: CDR1 SGHKS, CDR2 YYEKEE (reference sequence). This CDR3 is 15 amino acids long. Trimming stripped 4 bases from V and 6 bases from J, with 17 bases between. CDR3 region: CASSLLPTRGNIQYF. The CDR3 bases are TGTGCCAGCAGCCTATTGCCCACCAGAGGAAACATTCAGTACTTC.

This clone turned up a few times. The CDR3: CASSDRGRGQPQHF. The CDR3 DNA reads as TGTGCCAGCAGTGACAGGGGGCGAGGTCAGCCCCAGCATTTT. V is TRBV27 and J is TRBJ1-5; 10 positions match TRBD1. CDR3 size: 14 residues. J was trimmed by 6 bases and V by 5 bases; bases with no gene match: 4. Germline loops: CDR1 MNHEY, CDR2 SMNVEV (reference sequence).

The J gene is TRBJ2-3, the V gene TRBV5-1; TRBD2 aligns across 9 bases. V trimming: 5 bases; J trimming: 2 bases; junction bases outside the gene matches: 6. The CDR3 is 15 amino acids. The germline V gene has CDR1 SGHRS and CDR2 YFSETQ. CDR3 sequence reads: CASSPGLADTDTQYF. DNA of the CDR3: TGCGCCAGCAGTCCGGGACTAGCCGACACAGATACGCAGTATTTT.

The chain uses TRBV7-3 and TRBJ2-1; perhaps TRBD2 as D (5 bases). The CDR3 is made up of 16 amino acids. Germline V lookup: CDR1 SGHTA, CDR2 FQGTGA. V was trimmed by 0 bases and J by 3 bases, leaving 12 bases between them. The CDR3 nucleotides read TGTGCCAGCAGCTTAACGTCTACTAGAGGCTACAATGAGCAGTTCTTC. Encoded protein: CASSLTSTRGYNEQFF.

This clone has only one observation. The V and J genes are TRBV7-8 and TRBJ1-2; D gene unclear. CDR3 length: 15 residues. The V end lost 5 bases, the J end lost 0 bases, and 13 bases lay between the germline ends. Germline lookup yields CDR1 SGHVS and CDR2 FQNEAQ. The CDR3 region has the DNA TGTGCCAGCAGCGCGAGACGGGAAACTAACTATGGCTACACCTTC. Translated, it gives CASSARRETNYGYTF.

The CDR3 bases are TGCGCCAGCAGCTGGGGGGACGGAAGAAACACCATATATTTT. Amino acid sequence: CASSWGDGRNTIYF. This chain joins TRBV5-1 and TRBJ1-3; tentative D call: TRBD1 (5 bases). CDR1 and CDR2 (germline): SGHRS, YFSETQ. Trimming took 3 bases from V and 5 from J, leaving 12 bases between them. The length of the CDR3 is 14 residues.

J is TRBJ2-2 and V is TRBV13, with D possibly TRBD2 on 5 matching bases. CDR1 PRHDT and CDR2 FYEKMQ come from the germline V gene (reference sequence). V was cut by 4 bases and J by 6 bases, with 18 bases left in between. The CDR3 totals 16 residues. The CDR3 bases are TGTGCCAGCAGCTCCGCCCGGGGTCTGATTCCCGGGGAGCTGTTTTTT. The encoded protein is CASSSARGLIPGELFF. Full variable domain (rest looked up from reference TRBV13 and TRBJ2-2): AAGVIQSPRHLIKEKRETATLKCYPIPRHDTVYWYQQGPGQDPQFLISFYEKMQSDKGSIPDRFSAQQFSDYHSELNMSSLELGDSALYFCASSSARGLIPGELFFGEGSRLTVL.

The genes are TRBV5-1 and TRBJ2-2, with 10 positions matching TRBD1. V lost 0 bases and J lost 7; bases outside the gene matches: 3. The CDR3 is 15 residues long. Germline V gene lookup returns CDR1 SGHRS and CDR2 YFSETQ. CDR3 in DNA: TGCGCCAGCAGCTTGGCCGACAGGGGGCACGGGGAGCTGTTTTTT. It encodes CASSLADRGHGELFF.

This clone was observed a handful of times. The chain links TRBV27 to TRBJ1-5; tentative D call: TRBD1 (5 bases). CDR3 length: 15 amino acids. The germline V gene encodes CDR1 MNHEY and CDR2 SMNVEV (reference sequence). Trimming took off 7 bases at V and 3 bases at J, with 16 bases between the two ends. CDR3 nucleotide sequence: TGTGCCAGCAAGAAATCTCAGGGTGACAATCAGCCCCAGCATTTT. Translating gives CASKKSQGDNQPQHF.

The chain combines TRBV5-1 with TRBJ2-7; weak D call: TRBD2 (6 bases). The germline CDR1 and CDR2 sequences are SGHRS and YFSETQ. V was trimmed by 7 bases and J by 3 bases, leaving 20 bases between them. CDR3 length: 15 residues. The CDR3 is CASANTGTSSYEQYF. As DNA, the CDR3 is TGCGCCAGCGCCAACACCGGGACTTCTAGCTACGAGCAGTACTTC.

This chain joins TRBV7-8 and TRBJ2-7; 9 bases line up with TRBD1. The V segment lost 2 bases and the J segment 0 bases; nucleotides outside the gene matches: 2. The V gene's germline CDR1 is SGHVS and CDR2 FQNEAQ. The CDR3 is 15 residues long. CDR3 nucleotides: TGTGCCAGCAGCTTAAGGACAGGGGCCTCCTACGAGCAGTACTTC. As protein: CASSLRTGASYEQYF.

The chain recombines TRBV5-4 with TRBJ2-2; TRBD1 matches at 7 bases. V lost 4 bases, J lost 0 bases, and 3 bases stayed unmatched. The CDR3 runs to 15 residues. Germline V gene sequence: CDR1 SGHNT, CDR2 YYREEE (reference sequence). CDR3 nucleotides: TGTGCCAGCAGCCCCGGGACAGCGAACACCGGGGAGCTGTTTTTT. This encodes CASSPGTANTGELFF.

The chain recombines TRBV11-2 with TRBJ2-5; 7 bases are a match to TRBD1. CDR3 length: 15 amino acids. Germline V gene data show CDR1 as SGHAT and CDR2 as FQNNGV. After removal of 5 bases from V and 2 bases from J, the junction contained 8 bases not matched to a gene. This CDR3 reads CASSPSGQWQETQYF. CDR3 sequence (DNA): TGTGCCAGCAGCCCCTCGGGACAGTGGCAAGAGACCCAGTACTTC.

The rearrangement uses TRBV4-3 and TRBJ1-4; D remains ambiguous. This CDR3 has 15 amino acids. Deletions cut 0 bases from V and 5 bases from J, with 10 bases between. The germline CDR1 and CDR2 sequences are LGHNA and YSLEER. The CDR3: CASSQDFPRNEKLFF. The CDR3 nucleotides are TGCGCCAGCAGCCAAGATTTCCCACGGAATGAAAAACTGTTTTTT.

The CDR3 here is CASSPTNSGNTIYF. The CDR3 DNA follows: TGTGCCAGCAGCCCGACAAACTCTGGAAACACCATATATTTT. The V and J genes are TRBV14 and TRBJ1-3, with D unclear. The CDR3 runs to 14 residues. Trimming left V 4 bases short and J 0 bases short, with 7 bases between. The germline CDR1 and CDR2 sequences are SGHDN and FVKESK.

V is TRBV28 and J is TRBJ2-3, with 7 bases fitting TRBD2. The germline V gene has CDR1 MDHEN and CDR2 SYDVKM. The CDR3 is 17 residues long. The V segment lost 6 bases and the J segment 2 bases; nucleotides outside the gene matches: 14. This CDR3 reads CASRGGTASPFTDTQYF. CDR3 sequence (DNA): TGTGCCAGCAGGGGGGGGACGGCTAGTCCCTTCACAGATACGCAGTATTTT.